The 11 T cell receptor beta chains given below trace back to one sample, sequenced in a study of blood T cell repertoires in COVID-19. TCRdb's copy holds only in-frame clones and misses some; the assay was immunoSEQ multiplex PCR. This table holds about 180,000 clones, approximately 85% found once. Sequenced sample: PBMCs or T cells enriched from blood (not recorded which). Receptors were obtained from a woman aged 25 to 39 who had recovered from COVID-19.

The chain employs TRBV28 and TRBJ1-1; 11 nucleotides agree with TRBD1. This CDR3 contains 15 residues. The trim removed 3 bases at V and 0 bases at J, leaving 0 bases unmatched. The V gene's germline CDR1 is MDHEN and CDR2 SYDVKM. The CDR3, as DNA: TGTGCCAGCAGTTTGGGACAGGGGGTGAACACTGAAGCTTTCTTT. This gives the protein CASSLGQGVNTEAFF.

V and J are TRBV19 and TRBJ2-7; tentatively, D is TRBD1 (7 bases). V lost 3 bases to trimming and J lost 3 bases, with 12 bases between them. Germline CDR1 is LNHDA and CDR2 is SQIVND (reference sequence). The CDR3 runs to 14 residues. CDR3 in DNA: TGTGCCAGTAGTATCGGCAGGGGGGTCTACGAGCAGTACTTC. As protein: CASSIGRGVYEQYF.

This clone came up a few times. The chain couples TRBV5-8 to TRBJ1-3; D possibly corresponds to TRBD1 (6 bases). The length of the CDR3 is 15 residues. Per the germline V gene, CDR1 is SGHTS and CDR2 is YDEGEE. Trimming pared 0 bases from V and 4 bases from J, leaving 11 bases between. CDR3 DNA sequence: TGTGCCAGCAGCTTGGAGGAGACAGGAGGAAACACCATATATTTT. The encoded protein is CASSLEETGGNTIYF.

The chain employs TRBV4-2 and TRBJ2-1, with 8 bases aligning to TRBD1. The CDR3 has 15 amino acids. The germline V gene has CDR1 LGHNA and CDR2 YNFKEQ. Trimming at V came to 4 bases and at J to 9 bases, leaving 11 bases not matched to a gene. The CDR3 DNA reads as TGTGCCAGCAGCCCTCAGGGGGACAGGATGATTGAGCAGTTCTTC. Translating gives CASSPQGDRMIEQFF.

This clone has a handful of counts. The rearrangement uses TRBV12-5 and TRBJ2-2; D not certain. Trimming removed 3 bases from V and 7 bases from J, with 9 bases in between. This CDR3 spans 13 amino acids. Per germline, CDR1 LGHNT and CDR2 FRNRAP. CDR3 region: CASGFRVGGELFF. The CDR3 DNA reads TGTGCTAGTGGTTTCCGCGTTGGCGGGGAGCTGTTTTTT.

This clone was detected once. The CDR3 sequence is CASSFPTGTKYF. DNA for the CDR3: TGTGCCAGCAGCTTCCCGACAGGGACGAAGTACTTC. The chain recombines TRBV5-4 with TRBJ2-4, with TRBD1 identical over 7 bases. V lost 2 bases, J lost 14 bases, and 7 bases stayed unmatched. CDR3 length: 12 amino acids. The germline CDR1 and CDR2 sequences are SGHNT and YYREEE (reference sequence).

This clone has only one observation. The J gene is TRBJ1-2, the V gene TRBV5-8, with D unclear. Looked up from germline, CDR1 is SGHTS and CDR2 is YDEGEE. The CDR3 contains 11 residues. V shed 0 bases and J shed 11 bases, with 8 bases lying between them. CDR3: CASSLDAVYTF. In DNA, the CDR3 is TGTGCCAGCAGCTTGGATGCAGTTTACACCTTC. The whole variable domain, filled in from reference TRBV5-8 and TRBJ1-2, reads EAGVTQSPTHLIKTRGQQATLRCSPISGHTSVYWYQQALGLGLQFLLWYDEGEERNRGNFPPRFSGRQFPNYSSELNVNALELEDSALYLCASSLDAVYTFGSGTRLTVV.

The V and J genes are TRBV25-1 and TRBJ1-3; 9 nucleotides line up with TRBD1. CDR3 size: 16 residues. V shed 5 bases and J 0 bases; nucleotides not matched to a gene: 5. CDR1 and CDR2 (germline): MGHDK, SYGVNS. CDR3 amino acids: CASSHRDRDSGNTIYF. The CDR3 coding sequence is TGTGCCAGCAGTCACCGGGACAGGGACTCTGGAAACACCATATATTTT.

The V and J genes are TRBV27 and TRBJ1-2; perhaps TRBD1 as D (5 bases). The germline gives CDR1 MNHEY, CDR2 SMNVEV (reference sequence). This CDR3 is built from 13 residues. The V end lost 5 bases, the J end lost 2 bases, and 9 bases lay between the germline ends. CDR3 in amino acids: CASSPQGNYGYTF. CDR3 coding DNA: TGTGCCAGCAGTCCCCAGGGCAACTATGGCTACACCTTC.

The CDR3 loop is CASSLAGLSSYNEQFF. The CDR3 DNA reads TGTGCCAGCAGTCTAGCGGGACTAAGCTCCTACAATGAGCAGTTCTTC. This chain uses TRBV27 with TRBJ2-1, with 9 bases lining up with TRBD2. Germline CDR1 is MNHEY and CDR2 is SMNVEV (reference sequence). The V and J ends lost 5 bases and 0 bases, in that order; junction bases with no gene match: 5. This CDR3 is 16 amino acids long.

This clone was seen more than once but under ten times. V usage is TRBV19 and J usage is TRBJ2-7; D possibly corresponds to TRBD1 (6 bases). In germline, CDR1 is LNHDA, CDR2 SQIVND (reference sequence). V lost 3 bases and J lost 2, with 8 bases in between. This CDR3 has 13 residues. CDR3 sequence reads: CASSIDRTYEQYF. The DNA for the CDR3 is TGTGCCAGTAGTATTGACAGGACCTACGAGCAGTACTTC.